These 21 T cell receptor beta chains share one sample of origin, sequenced in a study of blood T cell repertoires in COVID-19. Clones were read by immunoSEQ multiplex PCR, and TCRdb kept only the in-frame ones, dropping some. Counted here are 270,000 or so clones, about 80% occurring once; the ten biggest clones make up around 3.5%. Sequencing used PBMCs or T cells enriched from blood (not recorded which). The receptor set was obtained from a man aged 50 or older who had recovered from COVID-19.

The J gene is TRBJ2-7, the V gene TRBV28; tentatively, D is TRBD2 (5 bases). V was cut by 2 bases and J by 3 bases, with 5 bases left in between. The CDR3 runs 12 residues. Germline CDR1 is MDHEN and CDR2 is SYDVKM. The CDR3 spells CASSLAGYEQYF. Here the CDR3 DNA reads TGTGCCAGCAGTTTAGCGGGCTACGAGCAGTACTTC. Together with reference TRBV28 and TRBJ2-7, the CDR3 gives the full variable domain: DVKVTQSSRYLVKRTGEKVFLECVQDMDHENMFWYRQDPGLGLRLIYFSYDVKMKEKGDIPEGYSVSREKKERFSLILESASTNQTSMYLCASSLAGYEQYFGPGTRLTVT.

This clone was recorded once. The V and J genes are TRBV4-1 and TRBJ1-2, with 8 bases fitting TRBD1. This CDR3 comprises 14 residues. Germline CDR1 and CDR2: MGHRA and YSYEKL. V shed 3 bases and J 5 bases; nucleotides not matched to a gene: 5. The DNA for the CDR3 is TGCGCCAGCAGCCATTGGACAGGGAGGTATGGCTACACCTTC. As protein: CASSHWTGRYGYTF.

The gene calls are TRBV12-3 or TRBV12-4 and TRBJ2-7; D unresolved. The CDR3 runs 13 residues. Between the trimmed V and J ends, which lost 3 bases and 2 bases, there was a span of 8 bases. This CDR3 reads CASSFKAAYEQYF. In DNA form, the CDR3 reads TGTGCCAGCAGTTTCAAGGCGGCCTACGAGCAGTACTTC.

The chain combines TRBV6-1 with TRBJ2-2, with 8 bases that match TRBD1. Germline loops: CDR1 MNHNS, CDR2 SASEGT. The CDR3 has 17 amino acids. J was trimmed by 4 bases and V by 2 bases; bases with no gene match: 9. The CDR3 spells CASSEPSGGATTGELFF. The DNA for the CDR3 is TGTGCCAGCAGTGAACCGTCAGGGGGCGCGACCACCGGGGAGCTGTTTTTT.

The rearrangement uses TRBV5-1 and TRBJ2-3; possibly TRBD2 for D (6 bases). Trimming shortened V by 4 bases and J by 1 base, and 10 bases separated the two germline ends. The CDR3 runs 14 residues. CDR1 SGHRS and CDR2 YFSETQ come from the germline V gene. The CDR3 sequence is CASSISSGTDTQYF. CDR3 nucleotide sequence: TGCGCCAGCAGCATATCTAGCGGCACAGATACGCAGTATTTT.

The chain links TRBV7-9 to TRBJ2-1; 8 bases are a match to TRBD2. The CDR3 consists of 16 residues. Germline V gene sequence: CDR1 SEHNR, CDR2 FQNEAQ (reference sequence). The junction had 6 bases not matched to a gene; V was cut back by 5 bases and J by 0 bases. This CDR3 is CASSLSGARSYNEQFF. The CDR3 coding sequence is TGTGCCAGCAGCCTTAGCGGGGCCCGCTCCTACAATGAGCAGTTCTTC.

The DNA for the CDR3 is TGTGCCAGCACACATCTTGGTGGGGACAGGGACTATGGCTACACCTTC. This encodes CASTHLGGDRDYGYTF. The chain has TRBV27 and TRBJ1-2; 9 positions match TRBD1. This CDR3 has 16 amino acids. CDR1 and CDR2 from the germline V gene are MNHEY and SMNVEV (reference sequence). The J segment lost 3 bases and the V segment lost 7 bases, leaving 12 bases of the junction unmatched.

This clone came up a few times. J is TRBJ2-7 and V is TRBV25-1, with a weak D call TRBD2 (6 bases). V gave up 7 bases and J gave up 2 bases, with 12 bases separating them. Germline loops: CDR1 MGHDK, CDR2 SYGVNS. This CDR3 has 13 residues. CDR3: CASNGGVTYEQYF. CDR3 sequence (DNA): TGTGCCAGCAATGGAGGGGTGACCTACGAGCAGTACTTC.

As for this clone: The same CDR3 can be traced to other DNA sequences in this sample. The chain combines TRBV5-1 with TRBJ2-5, with D perhaps TRBD1 (5 bases). The germline CDR1 and CDR2 sequences are SGHRS and YFSETQ. This CDR3 has 13 amino acids. Trimming cost V 0 bases and J 5 bases, with 8 bases left between them. CDR3: CASSLEGRETQYF. Written as DNA, the CDR3 is TGCGCCAGCAGCTTGGAGGGGCGGGAGACCCAGTACTTC.

This clone was counted once. V usage is TRBV5-1 and J usage is TRBJ1-5; 7 bases match TRBD1. Trimming removed 4 bases from V and 9 bases from J; junction bases left unmatched: 10. Germline V gene sequence: CDR1 SGHRS, CDR2 YFSETQ. CDR3 length: 14 amino acids. The CDR3 spells CASSPTGTTGPQHF. As DNA, the CDR3 is TGCGCCAGCAGCCCGACAGGGACCACAGGGCCCCAGCATTTT.

The table lists this clone with a count of one. The V call is TRBV20-1, the J call TRBJ2-3; D call uncertain. Germline V gene sequence: CDR1 DFQATT, CDR2 SNEGSKA (reference sequence). With 1 base removed from V and 8 bases from J, the gap between germline ends came to 4 bases. The CDR3 is 10 residues long. In DNA form, the CDR3 reads TGCAGTGCTAGAGTTAGTACGCAGTATTTT. This translates into CSARVSTQYF.

Turning to this clone: The junction shows a germline mismatch at one end, possibly a read error. This chain joins TRBV19 and TRBJ2-7; weak D call: TRBD2 (5 bases). CDR1 is LNHDA and CDR2 is SQIVND in the germline V gene (reference sequence). The CDR3 has 13 residues. The CDR3: CASSIGTGSEEHF. The CDR3 coding sequence is TGTGCCAGTAGTATTGGTACGGGGTCCGAGGAGCACTTC.

DNA of the CDR3: TGCGCCAGCAGCCAAGATCGGGGGGTGTCAGACTATGGCTACACCTTC. Translated: CASSQDRGVSDYGYTF. This rearrangement joins TRBV4-3 to TRBJ1-2; D possibly corresponds to TRBD1 (5 bases). The V gene lost 0 bases and the J gene lost 3 bases, with 14 bases spanning the gap. Per the germline V gene, CDR1 is LGHNA and CDR2 is YSLEER. This CDR3 contains 16 residues.

V gene TRBV5-1 combines with J gene TRBJ1-1; perhaps TRBD1 as D (6 bases). V lost 7 bases and J lost 1, with 17 bases in between. Germline values: CDR1 SGHRS, CDR2 YFSETQ. The CDR3 runs 15 residues. The CDR3, as DNA: TGCGCCAGCGGGAACGGACAGCTATGGAACACTGAAGCTTTCTTT. Translation: CASGNGQLWNTEAFF.

The genes are TRBV19 and TRBJ2-1; 11 nucleotides agree with TRBD2. Germline V gives CDR1 LNHDA, CDR2 SQIVND (reference sequence). This CDR3 is 16 amino acids long. The trim removed 5 bases at V and 8 bases at J, leaving 11 bases unmatched. CDR3 loop: CASSVAGGTYRDEQFF. In DNA form, the CDR3 reads TGTGCCAGTAGTGTAGCGGGGGGGACCTATCGGGATGAGCAGTTCTTC.

This sequence joins TRBV2 and TRBJ2-1; D perhaps matches TRBD2 (6 bases). The germline V gene encodes CDR1 SNHLY and CDR2 FYNNEI. This CDR3 is 14 amino acids long. The V end was cut by 6 bases, the J end by 4 bases, with 13 bases between. CDR3 sequence: CASSGSRGYNEQFF. CDR3 bases: TGTGCCAGCAGCGGGAGTCGGGGATACAATGAGCAGTTCTTC.

This sequence joins TRBV5-1 and TRBJ2-7, with a tentative D call TRBD1 (6 bases). Germline V lookup: CDR1 SGHRS, CDR2 YFSETQ. The CDR3 contains 14 residues. Deletions cut 4 bases from V and 0 bases from J, with 11 bases between. CDR3 sequence (DNA): TGCGCCAGCAGCCCGGGACAAACCTCCTACGAGCAGTACTTC. This sequence encodes CASSPGQTSYEQYF.

This clone was counted a few times. The same CDR3 can be traced to other DNA sequences in this sample. This chain uses TRBV5-6 with TRBJ1-2; 8 positions agree with TRBD1. The CDR3 loop spans 14 amino acids. V lost 4 bases, J lost 3 bases, and 5 bases stayed unmatched. Germline CDR1 reads SGHDT; CDR2 reads YYEEEE. The CDR3 sequence: CASSPGQGDYGYTF. In DNA form, the CDR3 reads TGTGCCAGCAGCCCAGGACAGGGAGACTATGGCTACACCTTC. Based on the CDR3 plus reference TRBV5-6 and TRBJ1-2, the full variable domain is DAGVTQSPTHLIKTRGQQVTLRCSPKSGHDTVSWYQQALGQGPQFIFQYYEEEERQRGNFPDRFSGHQFPNYSSELNVNALLLGDSALYLCASSPGQGDYGYTFGSGTRLTVV.

V usage is TRBV30 and J usage is TRBJ1-4; maybe TRBD1 (5 bases). The CDR3 consists of 12 residues. From germline, CDR1 is GTSNPN and CDR2 SVGIG (reference sequence). V was shortened by 0 bases and J by 12 bases, with 11 bases between the two germline ends. CDR3 protein: CAWSVRGGELFF. The CDR3 nucleotides read TGTGCCTGGAGTGTACGCGGGGGGGAACTGTTTTTT.

This clone was seen only once. V usage is TRBV7-9 and J usage is TRBJ1-1; TRBD1 might be the D (5 bases). Germline-derived CDR1 and CDR2 are SEHNR and FQNEAQ (reference sequence). The CDR3 totals 14 residues. The V end lost 1 base, the J end lost 6 bases, and 12 bases lay between the germline ends. The CDR3 DNA sequence: TGTGCCAGCAGCTTAGTCCACGGGGGGGCTGAAGCTTTCTTT. Its translation is CASSLVHGGAEAFF.

The chain has TRBV5-1 and TRBJ1-1; D is uncertain. Germline-derived CDR1 and CDR2 are SGHRS and YFSETQ. This CDR3 has 18 residues. Trimming took 3 bases from V and 4 from J, leaving 25 bases between them. In nucleotides, the CDR3 is TGCGCCAGCAGCTCCGGTGGTTTCGGAGGCGGAGGGAGCACTGAAGCTTTCTTT. Its protein product is CASSSGGFGGGGSTEAFF.